This entry lists 23 T cell receptor beta chains sequenced from one sample in a study of patients and donors after allogeneic stem cell transplantation. MiXCR, applied by TCRdb to the RT-PCR reads, yields one record per CDR3 protein. The sample comprises about 230,000 distinct CDR3 sequences, 11% to 15% of which are singletons, and around a tenth rests with the top ten. The sequenced material came from blood, either unsorted or a sorted T cell fraction (not recorded which). All receptors derive from a human donor who was either an allogeneic HSCT recipient or a stem cell or donor lymphocyte infusion donor (not recorded which). It is not recorded whose cells these are; they may come from a transplant donor.

The chain uses TRBV2 and TRBJ2-5, with D tentatively TRBD2 (6 bases). CDR3 length: 15 amino acids. Germline V gives CDR1 SNHLY, CDR2 FYNNEI. V gave up 4 bases and J gave up 2 bases, with 14 bases separating them. The CDR3 reads CASSGSAGRQETQYF. The CDR3 DNA sequence: TGTGCCAGCAGTGGATCGGCGGGGCGGCAAGAGACCCAGTACTTC.

The chain links TRBV5-4 to TRBJ1-3, with TRBD1 matching 7 bases. Germline V gene sequence: CDR1 SGHNT, CDR2 YYREEE (reference sequence). The CDR3 contains 14 residues. The V gene end was trimmed by 1 base and the J gene end by 3 bases; junction bases not matched to a gene: 1. CDR3 bases: TGTGCCAGCAGCTTGACAGGGGATGGAAACACCATATATTTT. This translates into CASSLTGDGNTIYF.

This clonotype was counted a few times. The rearrangement links TRBV20-1 to TRBJ2-2, with 8 bases that match TRBD2. With 3 bases clipped from V and 5 bases from J, the junction kept 5 bases outside the gene matches. Germline V gene data show CDR1 as DFQATT and CDR2 as SNEGSKA (reference sequence). The CDR3 is 14 amino acids. The CDR3 sequence is CSARAAGGTGELFF. CDR3 DNA sequence: TGCAGTGCTAGGGCGGCGGGGGGAACCGGGGAGCTGTTTTTT.

The V gene is TRBV5-1, the J gene TRBJ2-7; possibly TRBD1 for D (6 bases). CDR1 SGHRS and CDR2 YFSETQ come from the germline V gene. V lost 0 bases and J lost 9, with 7 bases in between. CDR3 length: 11 residues. CDR3 DNA sequence: TGCGCCAGCAGCTTGGAAGGGGGGCAGTACTTC. Protein: CASSLEGGQYF.

This clonotype was observed at least ten times. This chain links TRBV5-1 with TRBJ1-4; 7 bases align to TRBD1. Trimming took 4 bases from V and 8 from J; bases not matched to a gene: 8. CDR1 and CDR2 (germline): SGHRS, YFSETQ. This CDR3 region has 14 residues. The CDR3 sequence is CASSAGTASEKLFF. CDR3 sequence (DNA): TGCGCCAGCAGCGCAGGGACAGCCTCCGAAAAACTGTTTTTT.

Details on this clonotype: The junction does not match germline at one end; this may be a read error. The chain joins TRBV7-7 to TRBJ2-3; D is perhaps TRBD2 (5 bases). From germline, CDR1 is SSHAT and CDR2 FNYEAQ (reference sequence). There are 15 residues in the CDR3. The CDR3 nucleotides read TGTGCTAGCAGCCCTGCGACTACGGGCACAGATACGCAGTATTTT. It encodes CASSPATTGTDTQYF.

The chain combines TRBV20-1 with TRBJ2-3; tentatively, D is TRBD2 (5 bases). V lost 3 bases and J 2 bases, leaving 12 bases between the germline ends. CDR1 and CDR2 from the germline V gene are DFQATT and SNEGSKA (reference sequence). The CDR3 totals 14 residues. CDR3 in DNA: TGCAGTGCTAGGGACTGGGAACACACAGATACGCAGTATTTT. Residues: CSARDWEHTDTQYF.

This clonotype has ten or more counts. The gene calls are TRBV6-1 and TRBJ1-1; 7 bases match TRBD1. The CDR3 runs 14 residues. Trimming at V came to 8 bases and at J to 1 base, leaving 7 bases not matched to a gene. Germline V lookup: CDR1 MNHNS, CDR2 SASEGT. The CDR3 loop reads CASGKRTGNTEAFF. Here the CDR3 DNA reads TGTGCCAGCGGGAAGAGGACAGGGAACACTGAAGCTTTCTTT.

This clonotype appeared many times. The genes are TRBV19 and TRBJ1-1; maybe TRBD1 (5 bases). Germline V gives CDR1 LNHDA, CDR2 SQIVND (reference sequence). The V end was cut by 3 bases, the J end by 6 bases, with 5 bases between. This CDR3 has 11 amino acids. This CDR3 is CASSMGPEAFF. CDR3 sequence (DNA): TGTGCCAGTAGTATGGGACCTGAAGCTTTCTTT.

The J gene is TRBJ1-2, the V gene TRBV5-1; 10 bases map to TRBD1. V was pared by 2 bases and J by 2 bases, with 3 bases of the junction left unmatched. Germline-derived CDR1 and CDR2 are SGHRS and YFSETQ. The CDR3 is 15 residues long. CDR3: CASSLGTGENYGYTF. In DNA, the CDR3 is TGCGCCAGCAGCTTAGGGACAGGGGAAAACTATGGCTACACCTTC.

This clonotype turned up a few times. The chain joins TRBV7-9 to TRBJ2-2; 10 bases are shared with TRBD2. The CDR3 extends over 15 amino acids. Trimming removed 4 bases from V and 5 bases from J; junction bases left unmatched: 4. Germline CDR1 is SEHNR and CDR2 is FQNEAQ (reference sequence). The CDR3 reads CASSSLAGVTGELFF. The CDR3 DNA is TGTGCCAGCAGCTCCCTAGCGGGAGTAACCGGGGAGCTGTTTTTT.

A remark on this clonotype: This clone may be a read error of a much larger clone one base away. The genes are TRBV20-1 and TRBJ1-2; D unresolved. The CDR3 is 13 residues long. The V and J ends lost 0 bases and 6 bases respectively, with 11 bases between them. Germline CDR1 and CDR2: DFQATT and SNEGSKA (reference sequence). The CDR3 spells CSARDSLEDGYTF. In DNA, the CDR3 is TGCAGTGCTAGAGATAGCTTAGAGGATGGCTACACCTTC.

This clonotype has at least ten counts. The chain uses TRBV7-2 and TRBJ2-5; D perhaps matches TRBD2 (5 bases). This CDR3 contains 14 residues. Germline V gene data show CDR1 as SGHTA and CDR2 as FQGNSA. Trimming stripped 5 bases from V and 5 bases from J, with 15 bases between. CDR3 sequence reads: CASSPTGKSETQYF. For the CDR3, the DNA is TGTGCCAGCAGCCCTACCGGGAAATCGGAGACCCAGTACTTC.

This clonotype was observed a few times. The CDR3 region has the DNA TGCAGTGCGCGGACTAGCGGGATAGATACGCAGTATTTT. Amino acids: CSARTSGIDTQYF. The chain links TRBV20-1 to TRBJ2-3, with 12 bases aligning to TRBD2. The CDR3 extends over 13 amino acids. Germline V gene sequence: CDR1 DFQATT, CDR2 SNEGSKA (reference sequence). Trimming cost V 6 bases and J 5 bases; bases outside gene matches: 3.

This rearrangement joins TRBV30 to TRBJ1-1; D is ambiguous. The CDR3 consists of 13 residues. From germline, CDR1 is GTSNPN and CDR2 SVGIG (reference sequence). Trimming cost V 0 bases and J 4 bases, with 9 bases left between them. DNA of the CDR3: TGTGCCTGGAGTGTAAAAAGTGGCACTGAAGCTTTCTTT. It yields the protein CAWSVKSGTEAFF.

The chain recombines TRBV5-6 with TRBJ1-2; D unresolved. Looked up from germline, CDR1 is SGHDT and CDR2 is YYEEEE. CDR3 size: 13 residues. Trimming took 0 bases from V and 8 from J, leaving 11 bases between them. CDR3 sequence (DNA): TGTGCCAGCAGCTTGGATCTGGGATTGGGCTACACCTTC. Translating it yields CASSLDLGLGYTF.

This clonotype showed up many times. The V and J genes are TRBV15 and TRBJ1-4, with a weak D call TRBD1 (6 bases). The V gene's germline CDR1 is LNHNV and CDR2 YYDKDF (reference sequence). Trimming removed 2 bases at V and 2 bases at J, with 9 bases between. This CDR3 is built from 15 residues. The CDR3 DNA reads TGTGCCACCAGCAGACAGGGGACCACTAATGAAAAACTGTTTTTT. This gives the protein CATSRQGTTNEKLFF.

In this sample, this clonotype turned up a few times. The genes are TRBV6-1 and TRBJ1-5; 9 bases match TRBD1. V trimming: 6 bases; J trimming: 7 bases; junction bases outside the gene matches: 13. Germline CDR1 is MNHNS and CDR2 is SASEGT. The CDR3 totals 16 residues. CDR3 protein: CASSHGDRVGGQPQHF. CDR3 bases: TGTGCCAGCAGCCACGGGGACAGGGTAGGTGGGCAGCCCCAGCATTTT.

The rearrangement uses TRBV5-1 and TRBJ2-7, with a tentative D call TRBD2 (6 bases). Trimming took 0 bases from V and 3 from J, leaving 7 bases between them. The CDR3 runs to 13 residues. CDR1 is SGHRS, CDR2 YFSETQ, per germline. CDR3 DNA: TGCGCCAGCAGCTTGGGGGAGGTCTACGAGCAGTACTTC. This gives the protein CASSLGEVYEQYF.

V and J are TRBV5-1 and TRBJ1-2; D unresolved. V was clipped by 0 bases and J by 2 bases, with 8 bases between them. Per the germline V gene, CDR1 is SGHRS and CDR2 is YFSETQ. The CDR3 contains 14 residues. CDR3 DNA sequence: TGCGCCAGCAGCTTGGCCAAAGAAAACTATGGCTACACCTTC. Protein sequence: CASSLAKENYGYTF.

The chain recombines TRBV28 with TRBJ2-7; no clear D gene. The V end was cut by 3 bases, the J end by 5 bases, with 26 bases between. This CDR3 has 18 amino acids. CDR1 and CDR2 (germline): MDHEN, SYDVKM. The CDR3 sequence: CASSFIGILGGFGNEQYF. Here the CDR3 DNA reads TGTGCCAGCAGTTTTATAGGAATATTAGGTGGTTTTGGGAACGAGCAGTACTTC.

Many counts were recorded for this clonotype. The chain recombines TRBV20-1 with TRBJ2-7; D may match TRBD1 or TRBD2 (5 bases each). There are 17 residues in the CDR3. V was cut by 1 base and J by 2 bases, with 21 bases left in between. Germline loops: CDR1 DFQATT, CDR2 SNEGSKA (reference sequence). Written as DNA, the CDR3 is TGCAGTGCTAGAGTGGGGACCAAGAAAACCCGCACCTACGAGCAGTACTTC. Translating gives CSARVGTKKTRTYEQYF.

The genes are TRBV11-2 and TRBJ2-5; 12 bases map to TRBD2. The CDR3 length is 16 residues. Losses at the gene ends were 5 bases for V and 1 base for J; bases not matched to a gene: 5. CDR1 and CDR2 from the germline V gene are SGHAT and FQNNGV. The CDR3: CASSLGTSGLQETQYF. In nucleotides, the CDR3 is TGTGCCAGCAGCCTCGGGACTAGCGGGCTCCAAGAGACCCAGTACTTC.